Each of the 6 T cell receptor beta chains below was sequenced from the same sample in a study of low-dose radiotherapy and immunotherapy resistance in tumors. Both TCRalpha and TCRbeta chains were reverse transcribed with V-gene-specific primers. TCR amplification involved approximately 20 PCR cycles with a constant-region primer and V-primer adapter. Using its own MiXCR run on the reads, TCRdb lists one record per CDR3 protein. The sample holds about 7,100 distinct CDR3 sequences, 53% seen once. Receptors originate from a human donor with advanced metastatic prostate, ovarian, gallbladder or colorectal cancer (not recorded which). This table probably holds off-target reads from a library built for another chain.

This clonotype appeared once. Written as DNA, the CDR3 is TGTGCCAGCAGTGGCAGGACTAGCACAGATACGCAGTATTTT. As protein: CASSGRTSTDTQYF. The chain links TRBV13 to TRBJ2-3, with D maybe TRBD2 (5 bases). Germline-derived CDR1 and CDR2 are PRHDT and FYEKMQ (reference sequence). V dropped 6 bases and J dropped 0 bases, with 10 bases sitting between them. The length of the CDR3 is 14 residues.

The rearrangement joins TRBV5-6 to TRBJ2-7; D call uncertain. CDR1 SGHDT and CDR2 YYEEEE come from the germline V gene. V dropped 4 bases and J dropped 4 bases, with 6 bases sitting between them. The CDR3 loop spans 11 amino acids. CDR3 amino acids: CASSGFYEQYF. The CDR3 nucleotides read TGTGCCAGCAGCGGGTTTTACGAGCAGTACTTC.

Only a few counts were recorded for this clonotype. The chain carries TRBV11-3 and TRBJ1-1, with 8 bases fitting TRBD1. J was trimmed by 0 bases and V by 5 bases; bases with no gene match: 2. Germline assignment: CDR1 SGHNT and CDR2 YENEEA. This CDR3 contains 14 residues. Here the CDR3 reads CASSTGQVNTEAFF. CDR3 in DNA: TGTGCCAGCAGCACGGGACAGGTGAACACTGAAGCTTTCTTT.

The gene calls are TRBV10-3 and TRBJ2-5; D remains ambiguous. The CDR3 contains 13 residues. Germline V gives CDR1 ENHRY, CDR2 SYGVKD. Trimming took 0 bases from V and 5 from J, leaving 7 bases between them. As DNA, the CDR3 is TGTGCCATCAGTGAGTCGACCGGGGAGACCCAGTACTTC. Protein sequence: CAISESTGETQYF.

The chain combines TRBV7-9 with TRBJ2-1; the D is unclear. V lost 5 bases, J lost 3 bases, and 11 bases lay in between. The CDR3 length is 14 residues. Per the germline V gene, CDR1 is SEHNR and CDR2 is FQNEAQ (reference sequence). The CDR3 nucleotides are TGTGCCAGCAGCCCGCGGTTTGACTACAATGAGCAGTTCTTC. This encodes CASSPRFDYNEQFF.

Details on this clonotype: The DNA is omitted, as the CDR3 cannot be located on it reliably, and the CDR3 follows TCRdb's listing. This chain uses TRBV23-1 with TRBJ2-2; the DNA was not compared with TRBD1, the D call given in the table. TRBV23-1 is designated an ORF whose function remains uncertain. The CDR3 is 16 residues long, ends included. The CDR3 loop is CASSQSGQEIGGSCFF.